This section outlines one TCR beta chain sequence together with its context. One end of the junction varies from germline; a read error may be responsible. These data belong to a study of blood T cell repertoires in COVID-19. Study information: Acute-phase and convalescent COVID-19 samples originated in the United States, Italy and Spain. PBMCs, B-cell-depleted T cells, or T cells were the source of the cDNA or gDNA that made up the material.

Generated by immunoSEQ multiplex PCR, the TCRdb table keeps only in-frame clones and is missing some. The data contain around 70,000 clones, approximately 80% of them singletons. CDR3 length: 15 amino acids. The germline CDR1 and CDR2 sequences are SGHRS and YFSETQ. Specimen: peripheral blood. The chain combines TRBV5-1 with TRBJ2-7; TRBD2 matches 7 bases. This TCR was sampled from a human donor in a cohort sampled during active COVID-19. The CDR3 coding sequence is TGCGCCAGCAGCTTGGCGGTGACTAGCTCCAACGAGCAGTACTTC. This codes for CASSLAVTSSNEQYF.